The 2 T cell receptor beta chains below all came from one sample that was sequenced in a study of Tregs in tolerant kidney transplant recipients. The assay was immunoSEQ multiplex PCR, and TCRdb's table has in-frame clones only and misses some. The sample consists of tens of thousands of clones, 82% of them appearing once. Their recognized antigens are unknown. The sample comprised Tregs from blood cultured with allogeneic cells. The receptors were sampled from a human donor in good health.

The chain uses TRBV18 and TRBJ2-1, with D possibly TRBD2 on 6 matching bases. Germline V lookup: CDR1 KGHSH, CDR2 LQKENI. The CDR3 totals 16 residues. V was trimmed by 4 bases and J by 2 bases, leaving 15 bases between them. The CDR3 protein is CASSLTSGVAYNEQFF. The CDR3 nucleotides are TGTGCCAGCTCACTTACCTCGGGAGTAGCCTACAATGAGCAGTTCTTC.

The chain links TRBV7-2 to TRBJ2-4; 8 nucleotides agree with TRBD1. V shed 3 bases and J 8 bases; nucleotides not matched to a gene: 12. Germline-derived CDR1 and CDR2 are SGHTA and FQGNSA. The CDR3 runs to 16 residues. This CDR3 reads CASSFSRGQGRDIQYF. CDR3 DNA sequence: TGTGCCAGCAGCTTTAGCAGGGGGCAAGGCAGGGACATTCAGTACTTC.